The 20 T cell receptor beta chains presented below share a single source sample, sequenced in a study of lung T cells in sarcoidosis with Löfgren's syndrome. Each CDR3 protein is one row after TCRdb ran MiXCR on the reads. The sample records just under 20,000 distinct CDR3 sequences, about a fifth being singletons. Sequenced sample: CD4+ T cells from PBMCs. These receptor sequences come from a human donor with sarcoidosis (Löfgren's syndrome or another form), or a control subject (not recorded which).

About this clonotype itself: This could be a read error, since a much larger clone is one nucleotide away. This chain uses TRBV19 with TRBJ2-3, with 7 bases fitting TRBD2. The germline V gene encodes CDR1 LNHDA and CDR2 SQIVND (reference sequence). CDR3 length: 13 residues. The CDR3 nucleotides read TGTGCCTGTAGGACGGGGGGTCCGGGTACGCAGTATTTT. It codes for CACRTGGPGTQYF.

This clonotype is classed as medium-sized. The gene calls are TRBV6-1 and TRBJ1-6; D gene unclear. The CDR3 extends over 15 amino acids. From germline, CDR1 is MNHNS and CDR2 SASEGT. Trimming took 1 base from V and 5 from J, leaving 9 bases between them. The CDR3 here is CASSEGLHHNSPLHF. In DNA form, the CDR3 reads TGTGCCAGCAGTGAAGGCCTGCATCATAATTCACCCCTCCACTTT.

With respect to this clonotype: A much larger clone differs from this one at a single base, so this may be a read error. V gene TRBV10-3 combines with J gene TRBJ2-7, with D hard to call. The CDR3 spans 14 residues. Trimming pared 6 bases from V and 2 bases from J, leaving 14 bases between. Germline V CDR1 and CDR2: ENHRY, SYGVKD. CDR3 coding DNA: TGTGCCATCAGCGGCGCTTCTTCCCCCTACGAGCAGTACTTC. Translating it yields CAISGASSPYEQYF.

At least ten counts were recorded for this clonotype. This sequence joins TRBV6-1 and TRBJ2-6, with a weak D call TRBD1 (5 bases). CDR3 length equals 15 residues. V shed 6 bases and J shed 3 bases, with 12 bases lying between them. Germline-derived CDR1 and CDR2 are MNHNS and SASEGT. The CDR3 DNA follows: TGTGCCAGCAGCCACATAGGGGTTGGGGCCAACGTCCTGACTTTC. It translates to CASSHIGVGANVLTF.

In this sample, this clonotype turned up many times. CDR3 bases: TGTGCCAGCAGCCAAGAGAACGAGCAGTACTTC. Translating it yields CASSQENEQYF. The V call is TRBV3-1, the J call TRBJ2-7, with D uncertain. Trimming pared 0 bases from V and 5 bases from J, leaving 2 bases between. The CDR3 consists of 11 residues. Germline CDR1 and CDR2: LGHDT and YNNKEL (reference sequence).

As regards this clonotype: This may come from a read error, since a much larger clone is one base off. The rearrangement links TRBV5-4 to TRBJ1-2, with 8 bases lining up with TRBD1. The CDR3 extends over 13 amino acids. Germline V gene sequence: CDR1 SGHNT, CDR2 YYREEE (reference sequence). Here the CDR3 reads CASSDDRGYGCTF. CDR3 DNA sequence: TGTGCCAGCAGCGACGACAGGGGATATGGCTGCACCTTC. Full variable domain (remainder filled in from reference TRBV5-4 and TRBJ1-2): ETGVTQSPTHLIKTRGQQVTLRCSSQSGHNTVSWYQQALGQGPQFIFQYYREEENGRGNFPPRFSGLQFPNYSSELNVNALELDDSALYLCASSDDRGYGCTFGSGTRLTVV.

As to this clonotype: A read error may be the cause here, since a much bigger clone is one base away. The J gene is TRBJ2-2, the V gene TRBV12-3 or TRBV12-4; no firm D call. CDR3 length: 14 residues. Trimming shortened V by 2 bases and J by 5 bases, and 9 bases separated the two germline ends. CDR3 in DNA: TGTGCCAGCAGTTTACCTTCCCCGACCGGGGAGCTGTTTTTT. Translation gives CASSLPSPTGELFF.

This clonotype was recorded many times. The chain is built from TRBV18 and TRBJ2-1; D unresolved. The V gene lost 1 base and the J gene lost 2 bases, with 15 bases spanning the gap. CDR3 length: 17 residues. Germline CDR1 KGHSH, CDR2 LQKENI. The CDR3, as DNA: TGTGCCAGCTCACCACTGGACCGCATTGGGGCCTACAATGAGCAGTTCTTC. It translates to CASSPLDRIGAYNEQFF. The full variable domain, with the rest looked up from reference TRBV18 and TRBJ2-1, is NAGVMQNPRHLVRRRGQEARLRCSPMKGHSHVYWYRQLPEEGLKFMVYLQKENIIDESGMPKERFSAEFPKEGPSILRIQQVVRGDSAAYFCASSPLDRIGAYNEQFFGPGTRLTVL.

The chain links TRBV2 to TRBJ2-6, with unresolved D. The germline V gene encodes CDR1 SNHLY and CDR2 FYNNEI. CDR3 length: 14 amino acids. V was clipped by 2 bases and J by 1 base, with 3 bases between them. The CDR3 nucleotides read TGTGCCAGCAGTGAAATATCTGGGGCCAACGTCCTGACTTTC. Its protein product is CASSEISGANVLTF.

This clonotype ranks as medium-sized. The genes are TRBV27 and TRBJ2-7; TRBD2 aligns across 7 bases. The CDR3 is 15 amino acids. The germline V gene encodes CDR1 MNHEY and CDR2 SMNVEV (reference sequence). The V segment lost 6 bases and the J segment 1 base; nucleotides outside the gene matches: 9. This chain's CDR3 is CASSPREVSSYEQYF. The CDR3, as DNA: TGTGCCAGCAGCCCCCGGGAGGTCTCATCCTACGAGCAGTACTTC.

This clonotype has ten or more counts. V usage is TRBV10-3 and J usage is TRBJ2-3; TRBD2 aligns across 11 bases. CDR3 length: 14 residues. In germline, CDR1 is ENHRY, CDR2 SYGVKD. V lost 6 bases to trimming and J lost 1 base; unmatched junction nucleotides: 0. CDR3: CAIRTSGGTDTQYF. The CDR3 coding sequence is TGTGCCATCAGGACTAGCGGGGGCACAGATACGCAGTATTTT.

This clonotype rates as medium-sized. This chain joins TRBV6-2 or TRBV6-3 and TRBJ2-7; 9 nucleotides match TRBD2. The V segment lost 1 base and the J segment 3 bases; nucleotides outside the gene matches: 10. Germline V lookup: CDR1 MNHEY, CDR2 SVGEGT. The CDR3 is 17 residues long. CDR3: CASSYLTSGGWGYEQYF. In DNA, the CDR3 is TGTGCCAGCAGTTACTTGACTAGCGGAGGATGGGGCTACGAGCAGTACTTC.

In this sample, this clonotype is medium-sized (0.01 to 0.1%). The rearrangement uses TRBV4-2 and TRBJ1-1; 8 nucleotides match TRBD1. Germline lookup yields CDR1 LGHNA and CDR2 YNFKEQ. The junction had 9 bases not matched to a gene; V was cut back by 0 bases and J by 0 bases. The length of the CDR3 is 18 residues. In DNA form, the CDR3 reads TGTGCCAGCAGCCAAGATCCCGGGACAGGAATCATGAACACTGAAGCTTTCTTT. It translates to CASSQDPGTGIMNTEAFF.

This clonotype was observed many times. The chain joins TRBV28 to TRBJ1-5, with 9 bases that match TRBD1. Germline V gene sequence: CDR1 MDHEN, CDR2 SYDVKM. Trimming removed 5 bases from V and 5 bases from J; junction bases left unmatched: 4. The CDR3 length is 14 residues. Written as DNA, the CDR3 is TGTGCCAGCAGTACCCGGACAGGGGATCAGCCCCAGCATTTT. Protein sequence: CASSTRTGDQPQHF.

This clonotype appeared many times. The chain is built from TRBV15 and TRBJ2-1; D assignment may be TRBD1 or TRBD2 (5 bases each). Trimming removed 0 bases at V and 9 bases at J, with 12 bases between. CDR1 LNHNV and CDR2 YYDKDF come from the germline V gene (reference sequence). This CDR3 is built from 14 residues. CDR3 protein: CATSRDRRGGEQFF. CDR3 DNA sequence: TGTGCCACCAGCAGAGATCGTCGGGGCGGTGAGCAGTTCTTC.

This clonotype was seen at least ten times. V usage is TRBV2 and J usage is TRBJ2-7; 11 nucleotides align to TRBD2. The trim removed 4 bases at V and 2 bases at J, leaving 4 bases unmatched. This CDR3 spans 15 amino acids. Germline values: CDR1 SNHLY, CDR2 FYNNEI. The CDR3 sequence is CASSGLAGFAYEQYF. Written as DNA, the CDR3 is TGTGCCAGCAGTGGACTAGCGGGATTCGCCTACGAGCAGTACTTC.

This rearrangement joins TRBV7-8 to TRBJ2-3; 10 bases are a match to TRBD2. V dropped 2 bases and J dropped 4; count of bases not matched to a gene: 12. Germline V CDR1 and CDR2: SGHVS, FQNEAQ. The CDR3 is 18 residues long. CDR3 residues: CASSLIAVGGTSADTQYF. The CDR3 DNA follows: TGTGCCAGCAGCTTAATAGCGGTGGGGGGGACTAGCGCAGATACGCAGTATTTT.

Comment on this clonotype: A much larger clone differs by one base, so this may be a read error. This sequence joins TRBV14 and TRBJ2-5, with D possibly being TRBD1 or TRBD2 (5 bases each). The CDR3 loop spans 14 amino acids. From germline, CDR1 is SGHDN and CDR2 FVKESK. CDR3 nucleotides: TGTGCCAGCAGCCTTGGGCAGAGGGGCGAGAACCAGTACTTC. Amino acids: CASSLGQRGENQYF. The complete variable domain, with remaining parts taken from reference TRBV14 and TRBJ2-5, reads EAGVTQFPSHSVIEKGQTVTLRCDPISGHDNLYWYRRVMGKEIKFLLHFVKESKQDESGMPNNRFLAERTGGTYSTLKVQPAELEDSGVYFCASSLGQRGENQYFGPGTRLLVL.

This clonotype was found many times. CDR3 sequence (DNA): TGTGCCAGCAGCAACCGGGACAGAATTTACGAGCAGTACTTC. It translates to CASSNRDRIYEQYF. The V and J genes are TRBV4-2 and TRBJ2-7, with 7 bases lining up with TRBD1. The CDR3 extends over 14 amino acids. Germline V CDR1 and CDR2: LGHNA, YNFKEQ. Trimming at V came to 5 bases and at J to 4 bases, leaving 8 bases not matched to a gene.

This clonotype has ten or more counts. This rearrangement joins TRBV11-2 to TRBJ1-1; 7 bases align to TRBD1. The CDR3 is 13 residues long. The germline CDR1 and CDR2 sequences are SGHAT and FQNNGV. Trimming at V came to 5 bases and at J to 4 bases, leaving 4 bases not matched to a gene. CDR3 in amino acids: CASSRRQGTEAFF. The DNA for the CDR3 is TGTGCCAGCAGCCGTCGACAGGGCACTGAAGCTTTCTTT.